This T cell receptor beta chain was sequenced during a study of OX40 agonist ivuxolimab in advanced cancers. The wider study: Patients receiving dose escalation had hepatocellular carcinoma, melanoma, renal cell or head and neck cancer.

The CDR3 consists of 14 residues. The V end lost 5 bases, the J end lost 4 bases, and 15 bases lay between the germline ends. Per the germline V gene, CDR1 is PRHDT and CDR2 is FYEKMQ (reference sequence). Sequencing was performed with immunoSEQ multiplex PCR; in TCRdb, only in-frame clones are kept and a portion is missing. The repertoire holds about 59,000 clones, around 93% seen once, with more than 9.5% in the top ten. The receptor was derived from an adult with an advanced solid tumor such as melanoma, head and neck, liver or kidney cancer. This chain links TRBV13 with TRBJ2-7; a possible D gene is TRBD2 (5 bases). Sequenced material: CD4+ or CD8+ T cells sorted from blood, taken in a trial of the OX40 agonist ivuxolimab. DNA of the CDR3: TGTGCCAGCAGCAAAGGCCCCGGGATGTACGAGCAGTACTTC. It codes for CASSKGPGMYEQYF. Filled out from reference TRBV13 and TRBJ2-7, the complete variable domain reads AAGVIQSPRHLIKEKRETATLKCYPIPRHDTVYWYQQGPGQDPQFLISFYEKMQSDKGSIPDRFSAQQFSDYHSELNMSSLELGDSALYFCASSKGPGMYEQYFGPGTRLTVT.